These T cell receptor beta chains were read from a single sample in a study of cytomegalovirus exposure and HLA in healthy donors. The table came from immunoSEQ multiplex PCR; TCRdb's copy has only in-frame clones and leaves some out. The sample has fewer than 70,000 clones, 73% seen once. Source material: PBMCs. Receptors were obtained from a man in his forties or fifties in good health and CMV-seronegative. Both conserved end residues are part of each CDR3. A D gene is named only where the DNA matches it firmly. Rows give clone size only sometimes, using once, few, many, or a class for an expanded clone.

CDR3: CATSRGETIRGPLHF
DNA: TGTGCCACCAGCAGAGGGGAGACAATTCGGGGACCCCTCCACTTT
D: NA
V: TRBV15
size: NA
J: TRBJ1-6

CDR3: CASSLTGQGPSEQYF
DNA: TGTGCCAGCAGCTTAACGGGACAGGGTCCTTCGGAGCAGTACTTC
D: TRBD1
V: TRBV7-3
size: NA
J: TRBJ2-7

CDR3: CASSVATVDEQYF
DNA: TGTGCCAGCAGCGTAGCTACAGTGGACGAGCAGTACTTC
D: NA
V: TRBV9
size: once
J: TRBJ2-7

CDR3: CASSSYRENGYTF
DNA: TGCGCCAGCAGCTCGTACAGGGAAAATGGCTACACCTTC
D: NA
V: TRBV5-1
size: few
J: TRBJ1-2

CDR3: CAWSPSSNEKLFF
DNA: TGTGCCTGGAGTCCCAGTTCTAATGAAAAACTGTTTTTT
D: NA
V: TRBV30
size: NA
J: TRBJ1-4

CDR3: CASSETSSYNSPLHF
DNA: TGTGCCAGCAGCGAGACAAGCTCCTATAATTCACCCCTCCACTTT
D: NA
V: TRBV9
size: NA
J: TRBJ1-6

CDR3: CASSAGFGNTIYF
DNA: TGCGCCAGCAGTGCGGGGTTTGGAAACACCATATATTTT
D: NA
V: TRBV10-1
size: NA
J: TRBJ1-3

CDR3: CASSWEGQGAREKLFF
DNA: TGTGCCAGCAGCTGGGAGGGACAGGGGGCGCGTGAAAAACTGTTTTTT
D: TRBD1
V: TRBV5-5
size: NA
J: TRBJ1-4

CDR3: CASSHLQNRRDTGELFF
DNA: TGTGCCAGCAGCCATTTACAGAATAGGCGAGACACCGGGGAGCTGTTTTTT
D: NA
V: TRBV5-6
size: NA
J: TRBJ2-2

CDR3: CSSTHRGGGPHEQYF
DNA: TGTTCCAGCACCCACAGGGGGGGAGGTCCCCACGAGCAGTACTTC
D: NA
V: TRBV7-9
size: few
J: TRBJ2-7

CDR3: CASSQGLFSNSPLHF
DNA: TGCGCCAGCAGCCAAGGACTTTTTTCCAATTCACCCCTCCACTTT
D: NA
V: TRBV4-1
size: NA
J: TRBJ1-6

CDR3: CASSSGQHDAYNEQFF
DNA: TGCGCCAGCAGTTCAGGGCAGCACGACGCCTACAATGAGCAGTTCTTC
D: NA
V: TRBV5-1
size: few
J: TRBJ2-1

CDR3: CAIRGDRGHSGYTF
DNA: TGTGCCATCAGGGGGGACAGGGGGCATTCTGGCTACACCTTC
D: TRBD1
V: TRBV10-3
size: once
J: TRBJ1-2

CDR3: CASSRGTADSPLHF
DNA: TGCGCCAGCAGCAGGGGGACAGCCGATTCACCCCTCCACTTT
D: TRBD1
V: TRBV5-1
size: NA
J: TRBJ1-6

CDR3: CASSVLTGAGNTIYF
DNA: TGTGCCAGCAGTGTCCTAACAGGAGCTGGAAACACCATATATTTT
D: NA
V: TRBV6-1
size: few
J: TRBJ1-3

CDR3: CAISELHSRQVSSMNTEAFF
DNA: TGTGCCATCAGTGAGCTGCATTCGAGACAGGTATCTTCTATGAACACTGAAGCTTTCTTT
D: NA
V: TRBV10-3
size: NA
J: TRBJ1-1

CDR3: CASSLRGFETEAFF
DNA: TGTGCCAGCAGTTTACGGGGGTTTGAGACTGAAGCTTTCTTT
D: NA
V: TRBV27
size: NA
J: TRBJ1-1

CDR3: CAWTPDRVGTEAFF
DNA: TGTGCCTGGACCCCGGACAGGGTCGGCACTGAAGCTTTCTTT
D: TRBD1
V: TRBV30
size: NA
J: TRBJ1-1

CDR3: CASSRGGFTDTQYF
DNA: TGTGCCAGCAGTCGGGGGGGATTCACAGATACGCAGTATTTT
D: TRBD2
V: TRBV28
size: once
J: TRBJ2-3

CDR3: CAWSVSGLSSYNEQFF
DNA: TGTGCCTGGAGTGTATCCGGGTTGAGCTCCTACAATGAGCAGTTCTTC
D: NA
V: TRBV30
size: NA
J: TRBJ2-1

CDR3: CASSKELWTEAFF
DNA: TGTGCCAGCTCGAAGGAGTTGTGGACTGAAGCTTTCTTT
D: NA
V: TRBV6-1
size: NA
J: TRBJ1-1

CDR3: CASRPSGTAYGYTF
DNA: TGTGCCAGCAGACCATCCGGGACAGCCTATGGCTACACCTTC
D: TRBD1
V: TRBV9
size: NA
J: TRBJ1-2

CDR3: CASNPGGSGELFF
DNA: TGTGCCAGCAACCCTGGGGGGTCCGGGGAGCTGTTTTTT
D: NA
V: TRBV7-9
size: few
J: TRBJ2-2

CDR3: CASSLRQGEKLFF
DNA: TGTGCTAGCAGCTTAAGACAGGGAGAAAAACTGTTTTTT
D: TRBD1
V: TRBV7-7
size: NA
J: TRBJ1-4

CDR3: CASSSKNTGELFF
DNA: TGCGCCAGCAGCTCTAAGAACACCGGGGAGCTGTTTTTT
D: NA
V: TRBV5-1
size: NA
J: TRBJ2-2

CDR3: CASTEGHWNTEAFF
DNA: TGTGCCAGCACCGAGGGACACTGGAACACTGAAGCTTTCTTT
D: NA
V: TRBV6-5
size: few
J: TRBJ1-1

CDR3: CASSPTRINSPLHF
DNA: TGTGCCAGCAGCCCGACAAGGATAAATTCACCCCTCCACTTT
D: NA
V: TRBV7-2
size: NA
J: TRBJ1-6

CDR3: CASSFDWGEINEQFF
DNA: TGTGCCAGCAGTTTCGATTGGGGGGAGATTAATGAGCAGTTCTTC
D: NA
V: TRBV27
size: few
J: TRBJ2-1

CDR3: CASSLILQGSNEQFF
DNA: TGTGCCAGCAGCTTGATTCTACAGGGGTCCAATGAGCAGTTCTTC
D: TRBD1
V: TRBV5-4
size: once
J: TRBJ2-1

CDR3: CASSNRPGQGASNTEAFF
DNA: TGTGCCAGTAGTAACCGACCGGGACAGGGGGCCTCGAACACTGAAGCTTTCTTT
D: TRBD1
V: TRBV19
size: NA
J: TRBJ1-1

CDR3: CASSFGLAYEQYF
DNA: TGTGCCAGCAGCTTCGGACTAGCCTACGAGCAGTACTTC
D: TRBD2
V: TRBV11-2
size: NA
J: TRBJ2-7

CDR3: CASSQERLSGNTIYF
DNA: TGTGCCAGCAGCCAAGAGCGACTCTCTGGAAACACCATATATTTT
D: NA
V: TRBV14
size: NA
J: TRBJ1-3

CDR3: CASSFGLHLSGYTF
DNA: TGTGCCAGCAGCTTTGGGCTCCATCTATCGGGCTACACCTTC
D: NA
V: TRBV11-2
size: NA
J: TRBJ1-2

CDR3: CASSLDIGRGYNEQFF
DNA: TGTGCCAGCAGCTTAGACATAGGCCGGGGCTACAATGAGCAGTTCTTC
D: NA
V: TRBV11-2
size: NA
J: TRBJ2-1

CDR3: CASLPSGTANSPLHF
DNA: TGTGCCAGCCTTCCCTCCGGGACAGCAAATTCACCCCTCCACTTT
D: TRBD1
V: TRBV27
size: NA
J: TRBJ1-6

CDR3: CARRSDRAGGYGYTF
DNA: TGTGCCAGACGCTCCGACAGGGCGGGGGGCTATGGCTACACCTTC
D: TRBD1
V: TRBV2
size: few
J: TRBJ1-2

CDR3: CAISDSVASTEAFF
DNA: TGTGCCATCAGTGACTCAGTTGCTTCCACTGAAGCTTTCTTT
D: NA
V: TRBV10-3
size: NA
J: TRBJ1-1

CDR3: CASSFDRVSNNEQFF
DNA: TGTGCCAGCAGTTTCGACAGGGTTAGCAACAATGAGCAGTTCTTC
D: TRBD1
V: TRBV6-5
size: NA
J: TRBJ2-1

CDR3: CASSERWQGNTGELFF
DNA: TGTGCCAGCAGCGAAAGGTGGCAGGGAAACACCGGGGAGCTGTTTTTT
D: NA
V: TRBV6-1
size: few
J: TRBJ2-2

CDR3: CASSLPSLDSSGANVLTF
DNA: TGTGCCAGCAGCCTCCCCTCCTTAGACAGCTCTGGGGCCAACGTCCTGACTTTC
D: NA
V: TRBV7-9
size: few
J: TRBJ2-6

CDR3: CASGRAPSYEQYF
DNA: TGTGCCAGCGGCAGGGCTCCATCATACGAGCAGTACTTC
D: NA
V: TRBV7-9
size: NA
J: TRBJ2-7

CDR3: CASSLWYDRGGTGELFF
DNA: TGCGCCAGCAGCTTGTGGTACGACAGGGGCGGAACCGGGGAGCTGTTTTTT
D: TRBD1
V: TRBV5-1
size: NA
J: TRBJ2-2

CDR3: CASSEPGLVTDTQYF
DNA: TGTGCCAGCAGTGAGCCGGGACTAGTCACAGATACGCAGTATTTT
D: TRBD2
V: TRBV6-1
size: NA
J: TRBJ2-3

CDR3: CASRGVSTNEKLFF
DNA: TGCGCCAGCAGGGGAGTTTCAACTAATGAAAAACTGTTTTTT
D: NA
V: TRBV5-1
size: NA
J: TRBJ1-4

CDR3: CASRGGGPYEQYF
DNA: TGTGCCTCCCGGGGCGGGGGCCCCTACGAGCAGTACTTC
D: NA
V: TRBV6-9
size: NA
J: TRBJ2-7

CDR3: CASSPRGLGLDTQYF
DNA: TGTGCCAGCAGCCCGCGGGGGTTGGGGTTAGATACGCAGTATTTT
D: TRBD2
V: TRBV5-4
size: NA
J: TRBJ2-3

CDR3: CASSLRTGWGPETQYF
DNA: TGCGCCAGCAGCTTGCGGACAGGGTGGGGTCCAGAGACCCAGTACTTC
D: TRBD1
V: TRBV5-1
size: once
J: TRBJ2-5

CDR3: CASSTTDSGNTIYF
DNA: TGTGCCAGCAGCACAACCGACTCTGGAAACACCATATATTTT
D: NA
V: TRBV9
size: NA
J: TRBJ1-3

CDR3: CASSPPPGQAPEYF
DNA: TGTGCCAGCAGCCCGCCACCGGGACAGGCACCTGAGTACTTC
D: TRBD1
V: TRBV7-9
size: NA
J: TRBJ2-7

CDR3: CAWSQGQGRDEQYF
DNA: TGTGCCTGGAGCCAGGGACAGGGGAGGGACGAGCAGTACTTC
D: TRBD1
V: TRBV30
size: NA
J: TRBJ2-7

CDR3: CASSQDRAGALGIAGRNTQYF
DNA: TGTGCCAGCAGCCAAGATCGGGCCGGGGCGCTAGGGATTGCGGGGAGGAATACGCAGTATTTT
D: NA
V: TRBV14
size: NA
J: TRBJ2-3

CDR3: CASSIISGANTGELFF
DNA: TGTGCCAGTAGTATAATTAGCGGGGCGAACACCGGGGAGCTGTTTTTT
D: TRBD2
V: TRBV19
size: NA
J: TRBJ2-2

CDR3: CASSPDMSEQFF
DNA: TGCGCCAGCAGCCCGGACATGAGTGAGCAGTTCTTC
D: NA
V: TRBV5-1
size: NA
J: TRBJ2-1

CDR3: CATHSDRGYGYTF
DNA: TGTGCCACCCACTCGGACAGGGGCTATGGCTACACCTTC
D: TRBD1
V: TRBV6-5
size: NA
J: TRBJ1-2

CDR3: CASSVYTSADRAF
DNA: TGCGCCAGCAGCGTTTATACCTCCGCGGACAGGGCCTTC
D: TRBD1
V: TRBV5-1
size: NA
J: TRBJ1-2

CDR3: CASTPGRSSYNEQFF
DNA: TGTGCCAGCACCCCCGGTAGAAGCTCCTACAATGAGCAGTTCTTC
D: NA
V: TRBV6-1
size: once
J: TRBJ2-1

CDR3: CASSRTGDRGHEQYF
DNA: TGTGCCAGTAGTAGGACCGGGGACAGGGGACATGAGCAGTACTTC
D: TRBD1
V: TRBV19
size: NA
J: TRBJ2-7

CDR3: CAISGADQPQHF
DNA: TGTGCCATCAGTGGAGCTGATCAGCCCCAGCATTTT
D: NA
V: TRBV10-3
size: once
J: TRBJ1-5

CDR3: CASSAGDREGDEQYF
DNA: TGTGCCAGCAGCGCAGGGGACAGGGAGGGCGACGAGCAGTACTTC
D: TRBD1
V: TRBV9
size: NA
J: TRBJ2-7

CDR3: CASSLILSGEQFF
DNA: TGTGCCAGCAGCTTAATTCTCTCCGGTGAGCAGTTCTTC
D: NA
V: TRBV7-2
size: NA
J: TRBJ2-1